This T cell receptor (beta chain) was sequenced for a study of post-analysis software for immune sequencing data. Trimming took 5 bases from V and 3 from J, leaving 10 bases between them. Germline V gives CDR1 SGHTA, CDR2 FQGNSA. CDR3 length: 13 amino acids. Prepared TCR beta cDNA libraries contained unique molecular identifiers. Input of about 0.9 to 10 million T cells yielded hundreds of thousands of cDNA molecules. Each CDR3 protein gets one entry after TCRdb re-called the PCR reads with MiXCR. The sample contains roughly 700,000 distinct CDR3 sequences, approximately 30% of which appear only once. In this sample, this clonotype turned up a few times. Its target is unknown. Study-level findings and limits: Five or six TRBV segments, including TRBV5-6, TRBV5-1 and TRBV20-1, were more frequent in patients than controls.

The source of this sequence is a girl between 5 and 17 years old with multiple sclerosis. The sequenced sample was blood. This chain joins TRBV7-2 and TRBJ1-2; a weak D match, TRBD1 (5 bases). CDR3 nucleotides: TGTGCCAGCAGCAGGGGATCCCACTATGGCTACACCTTC. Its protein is CASSRGSHYGYTF. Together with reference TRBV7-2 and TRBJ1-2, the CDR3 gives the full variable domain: GAGVSQSPSNKVTEKGKDVELRCDPISGHTALYWYRQSLGQGLEFLIYFQGNSAPDKSGLPSDRFSAERTGGSVSTLTIQRTQQEDSAVYLCASSRGSHYGYTFGSGTRLTVV.